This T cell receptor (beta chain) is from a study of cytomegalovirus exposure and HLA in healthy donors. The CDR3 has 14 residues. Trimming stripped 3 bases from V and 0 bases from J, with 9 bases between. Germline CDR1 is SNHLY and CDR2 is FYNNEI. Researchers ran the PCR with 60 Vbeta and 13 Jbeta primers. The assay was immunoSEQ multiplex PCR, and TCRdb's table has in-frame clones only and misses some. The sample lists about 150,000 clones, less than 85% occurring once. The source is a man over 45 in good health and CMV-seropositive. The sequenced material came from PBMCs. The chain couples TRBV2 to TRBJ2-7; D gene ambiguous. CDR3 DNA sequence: TGTGCCAGCAGTGACCCACAAAACTCCTACGAGCAGTACTTC. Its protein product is CASSDPQNSYEQYF.